Below, 4 T cell receptor beta chains from the same sample are listed, as sequenced in a study of beta chain features in type 1 diabetes. Notes on the study in general: Researchers report that Type 1 diabetes patients had moderately but significantly shorter TCRB CDR3s across all four CD4+ subsets.

Their recognized antigens are unknown. Isolated RNA was reverse transcribed in full, so expressed TCRB transcripts were sequenced. The repertoire was sequenced with immunoSEQ multiplex PCR; TCRdb's copy has only in-frame clones and lacks some. The sample includes nearly 700,000 clones, under 15% of them seen just once. The source material was naive CD4+ T cells from blood. These receptor sequences come from a young man with type 1 diabetes.

This clone turned up a few times. V gene TRBV19 combines with J gene TRBJ2-1, with TRBD1 as a possible D gene (7 bases). This CDR3 is 15 amino acids long. The germline V gene has CDR1 LNHDA and CDR2 SQIVND (reference sequence). The V and J ends lost 5 bases and 0 bases respectively, with 11 bases between them. The DNA of the CDR3 is TGTGCCAGTAGTGGCCAGGGGGGCTCCTACAATGAGCAGTTCTTC. This gives the protein CASSGQGGSYNEQFF.

The chain uses TRBV2 and TRBJ1-2; no reliable D call. The V gene's germline CDR1 is SNHLY and CDR2 FYNNEI. CDR3 length equals 11 residues. The V and J ends lost 7 bases and 8 bases respectively, with 11 bases between them. CDR3 protein: CASTQSGGYTF. DNA for the CDR3: TGTGCCAGCACTCAAAGCGGAGGCTACACCTTC.

The chain recombines TRBV6-5 with TRBJ2-1, with D perhaps matching TRBD2 (5 bases). This CDR3 region has 14 residues. Deletions cut 5 bases from V and 1 base from J, with 9 bases between. Germline values: CDR1 MNHEY, CDR2 SVGAGI. The CDR3 DNA follows: TGTGCCAGCAGTCCGGACTCTTCCTACAATGAGCAGTTCTTC. It is translated as CASSPDSSYNEQFF.

The rearrangement joins TRBV7-9 to TRBJ2-1; D possibly corresponds to TRBD1 (6 bases). CDR1 and CDR2 from the germline V gene are SEHNR and FQNEAQ (reference sequence). Trimming took off 3 bases at V and 4 bases at J, with 13 bases between the two ends. This CDR3 comprises 15 residues. The CDR3 sequence: CASSFRGGGYNEQFF. Written as DNA, the CDR3 is TGTGCCAGCAGCTTTCGTGGGGGCGGGTACAATGAGCAGTTCTTC.